This is a list of T cell receptor beta chains from one sample in a study of cytomegalovirus exposure and HLA in healthy donors. Generated by immunoSEQ multiplex PCR, the TCRdb table keeps only in-frame clones and is missing some. The sample has approximately 160,000 clones, almost 80% seen once. The sequencing sample was made of PBMCs. Receptors originate from a young man in good health and CMV-seropositive. The CDR3 runs from the conserved cysteine through the conserved F or W. Each record gives: D gene, clone size, V gene, J gene, CDR3 length, CDR3 DNA, CDR3 protein. A D gene is named only where the DNA matches it firmly. Where a row states a size, it is once, few, many or the class of an expanded clone; other rows omit it.

D: TRBD2
size: .
V: TRBV25-1
J: TRBJ2-3
length: 15
DNA: TGTGCCAGCTCAATGGGGGGGGTTGGAACAGATACGCAGTATTTT
CDR3: CASSMGGVGTDTQYF

D: .
size: .
V: TRBV15
J: TRBJ2-5
length: 14
DNA: TGTGCCACCAGCTTAGGACAGGGAGGGGAGACCCAGTACTTC
CDR3: CATSLGQGGETQYF

D: TRBD2
size: .
V: TRBV2
J: TRBJ2-1
length: 16
DNA: TGTGCCAGCAGTGAGCGGGGACTAGCGGCCTACAATGAGCAGTTCTTC
CDR3: CASSERGLAAYNEQFF

D: .
size: .
V: TRBV7-7
J: TRBJ2-1
length: 15
DNA: TGTGCTAGCAGCTCAGGTCAGGCGGGAATCAATGAGCAGTTCTTC
CDR3: CASSSGQAGINEQFF

D: .
size: .
V: TRBV10-2
J: TRBJ2-5
length: 14
DNA: TGCGCCAGCAGTGAAAGAGATCTCCAAGAGACCCAGTACTTC
CDR3: CASSERDLQETQYF

D: .
size: .
V: TRBV5-1
J: TRBJ2-7
length: 16
DNA: TGCGCCAGCAGCTTGGCCTCGAGGGGGTCCCTATACGAGCAGTACTTC
CDR3: CASSLASRGSLYEQYF

D: .
size: .
V: TRBV28
J: TRBJ1-6
length: 18
DNA: TGTGCCAGCAGTTTATATGGGCGGGGAGGGCGACGGAATTCACCCCTCCACTTT
CDR3: CASSLYGRGGRRNSPLHF

D: TRBD1
size: .
V: TRBV19
J: TRBJ1-5
length: 14
DNA: TGTGCCAGTAGTTACAGGGGAAGGGGACAGCCCCAGCATTTT
CDR3: CASSYRGRGQPQHF

D: .
size: .
V: TRBV5-5
J: TRBJ1-2
length: 14
DNA: TGTGCCAGCAGCCGGAGCGGGGGAGGGTATGGCTACACCTTC
CDR3: CASSRSGGGYGYTF

D: TRBD2
size: .
V: TRBV27
J: TRBJ2-7
length: 13
DNA: TGTGCCAGCAAAAGCGGGACCCGATACGAGCAGTACTTC
CDR3: CASKSGTRYEQYF

D: .
size: .
V: TRBV27
J: TRBJ1-5
length: 15
DNA: TGTGCCAGCAGCCGTTTATACGGAGACAATCAGCCCCAGCATTTT
CDR3: CASSRLYGDNQPQHF

D: TRBD2
size: .
V: TRBV29-1
J: TRBJ2-2
length: 15
DNA: TGCAGCGCCCAGGGACTAGCGGAAAACACCGGGGAGCTGTTTTTT
CDR3: CSAQGLAENTGELFF

D: TRBD1
size: .
V: TRBV2
J: TRBJ1-5
length: 16
DNA: TGTGCCAGCAGTGGGGCAGGGGGCGAAAGCAATCAGCCCCAGCATTTT
CDR3: CASSGAGGESNQPQHF

D: TRBD1
size: .
V: TRBV27
J: TRBJ1-1
length: 15
DNA: TGTGCCAGCAGTCGAAGACAGGGGGGCAACACTGAAGCTTTCTTT
CDR3: CASSRRQGGNTEAFF

D: .
size: .
V: TRBV5-6
J: TRBJ2-3
length: 15
DNA: TGTGCCAGCAGCCGTGGGGCTAGAGCCACAGATACGCAGTATTTT
CDR3: CASSRGARATDTQYF

D: .
size: few
V: TRBV7-9
J: TRBJ2-1
length: 12
DNA: TGTGCCAGCAGCCGCGTATTACATGAGCAGTTCTTC
CDR3: CASSRVLHEQFF

D: .
size: .
V: TRBV6-4
J: TRBJ2-7
length: 14
DNA: TGTGCCAGCGGAGAGGGCGCCCCCTCCTACGAGCAGTACTTC
CDR3: CASGEGAPSYEQYF